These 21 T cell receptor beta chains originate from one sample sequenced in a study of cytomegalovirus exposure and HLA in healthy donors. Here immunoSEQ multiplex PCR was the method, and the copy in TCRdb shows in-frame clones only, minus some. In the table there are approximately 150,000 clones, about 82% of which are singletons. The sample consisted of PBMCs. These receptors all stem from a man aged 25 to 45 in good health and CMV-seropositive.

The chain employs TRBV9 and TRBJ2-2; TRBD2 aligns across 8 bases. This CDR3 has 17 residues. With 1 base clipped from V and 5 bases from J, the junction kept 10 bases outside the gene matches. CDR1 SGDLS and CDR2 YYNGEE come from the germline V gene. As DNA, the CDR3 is TGTGCCAGCAGCGTACTCTCGAGCGGGGGACGGACCGGGGAGCTGTTTTTT. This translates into CASSVLSSGGRTGELFF.

The CDR3 coding sequence is TGTGCCAGCAGCTCTGGGGGACAGGGCAACGAGCAGTACTTC. Amino acid sequence: CASSSGGQGNEQYF. The chain combines TRBV7-9 with TRBJ2-7; TRBD1 matches 9 bases. The V gene's germline CDR1 is SEHNR and CDR2 FQNEAQ (reference sequence). The CDR3 sequence is 14 residues long. The J segment lost 5 bases and the V segment lost 4 bases, leaving 6 bases of the junction unmatched.

CDR3 residues: CASSIATGGKTYEQYF. The CDR3 DNA reads TGTGCCAGTAGTATTGCGACCGGGGGAAAAACCTACGAGCAGTACTTC. V and J are TRBV19 and TRBJ2-7; the D gene is possibly TRBD2 (6 bases). This CDR3 has 16 residues. Deletions cut 3 bases from V and 2 bases from J, with 17 bases between. Germline CDR1 is LNHDA and CDR2 is SQIVND (reference sequence).

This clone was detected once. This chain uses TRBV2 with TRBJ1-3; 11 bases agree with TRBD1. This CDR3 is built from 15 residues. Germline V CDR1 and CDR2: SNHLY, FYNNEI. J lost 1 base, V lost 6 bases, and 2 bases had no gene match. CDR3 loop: CASRDRGRSGNTIYF. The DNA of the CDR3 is TGTGCCAGCAGGGACAGGGGGCGATCTGGAAACACCATATATTTT.

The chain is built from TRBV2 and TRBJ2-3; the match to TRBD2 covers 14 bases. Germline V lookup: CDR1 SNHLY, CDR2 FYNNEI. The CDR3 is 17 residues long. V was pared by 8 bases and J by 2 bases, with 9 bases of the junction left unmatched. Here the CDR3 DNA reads TGTGCCAGCGTAGCCTCGGGACTAGCGGGGGTCACAGATACGCAGTATTTT. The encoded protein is CASVASGLAGVTDTQYF.

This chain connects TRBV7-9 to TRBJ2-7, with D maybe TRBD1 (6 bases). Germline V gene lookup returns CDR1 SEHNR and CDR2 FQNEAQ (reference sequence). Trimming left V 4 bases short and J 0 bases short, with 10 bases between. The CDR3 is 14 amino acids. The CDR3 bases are TGTGCCAGCAGCTATACAGGGAGCTCCTACGAGCAGTACTTC. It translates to CASSYTGSSYEQYF. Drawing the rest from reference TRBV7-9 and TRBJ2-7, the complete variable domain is DTGVSQNPRHKITKRGQNVTFRCDPISEHNRLYWYRQTLGQGPEFLTYFQNEAQLEKSRLLSDRFSAERPKGSFSTLEIQRTEQGDSAMYLCASSYTGSSYEQYFGPGTRLTVT.

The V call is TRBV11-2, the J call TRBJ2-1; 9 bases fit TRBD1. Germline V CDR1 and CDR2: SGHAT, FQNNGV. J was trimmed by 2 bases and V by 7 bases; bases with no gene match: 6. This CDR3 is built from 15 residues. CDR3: CASTGTGWAYNEQFF. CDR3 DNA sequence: TGTGCCAGCACCGGGACAGGGTGGGCCTACAATGAGCAGTTCTTC.

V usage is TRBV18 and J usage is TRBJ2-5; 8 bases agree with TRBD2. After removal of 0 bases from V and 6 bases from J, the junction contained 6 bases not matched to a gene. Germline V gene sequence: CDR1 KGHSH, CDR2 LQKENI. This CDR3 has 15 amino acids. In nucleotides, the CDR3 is TGTGCCAGCTCACCACCCACAAGCGGGGGACAGACCCAGTACTTC. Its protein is CASSPPTSGGQTQYF.

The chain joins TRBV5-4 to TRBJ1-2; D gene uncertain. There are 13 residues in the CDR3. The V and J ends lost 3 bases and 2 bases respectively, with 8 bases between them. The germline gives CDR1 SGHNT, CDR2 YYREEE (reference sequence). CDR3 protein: CASSSPGNYGYTF. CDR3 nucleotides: TGTGCCAGCAGCTCTCCAGGCAACTATGGCTACACCTTC.

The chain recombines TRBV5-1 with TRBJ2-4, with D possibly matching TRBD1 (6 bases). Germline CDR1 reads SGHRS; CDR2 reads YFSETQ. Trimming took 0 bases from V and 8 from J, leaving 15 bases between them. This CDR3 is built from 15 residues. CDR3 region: CASSLVGSAGDIQYF. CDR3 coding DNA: TGCGCCAGCAGCTTGGTGGGGTCAGCAGGGGACATTCAGTACTTC.

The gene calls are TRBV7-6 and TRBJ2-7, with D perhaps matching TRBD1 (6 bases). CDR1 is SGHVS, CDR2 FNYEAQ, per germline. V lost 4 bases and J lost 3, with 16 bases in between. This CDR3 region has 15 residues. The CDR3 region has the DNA TGTGCCAGCAGCTCCCATCAGACAGGAATCTACGAGCAGTACTTC. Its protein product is CASSSHQTGIYEQYF.

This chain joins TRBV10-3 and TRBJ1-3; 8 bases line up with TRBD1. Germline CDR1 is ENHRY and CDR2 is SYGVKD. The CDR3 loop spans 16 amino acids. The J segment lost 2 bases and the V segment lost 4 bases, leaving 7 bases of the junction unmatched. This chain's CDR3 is CAISGSAGGTGNTIYF. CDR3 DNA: TGTGCCATCAGTGGGTCAGCAGGGGGCACTGGAAACACCATATATTTT.

The CDR3 nucleotides are TGTGCCACCTCGGGGGGGAACTATGGCTACACCTTC. Encoded protein: CATSGGNYGYTF. The chain carries TRBV10-3 and TRBJ1-2; D may be TRBD1 (5 bases). This CDR3 region has 12 residues. The V gene lost 10 bases and the J gene lost 2 bases, with 11 bases spanning the gap. Germline CDR1 ENHRY, CDR2 SYGVKD.

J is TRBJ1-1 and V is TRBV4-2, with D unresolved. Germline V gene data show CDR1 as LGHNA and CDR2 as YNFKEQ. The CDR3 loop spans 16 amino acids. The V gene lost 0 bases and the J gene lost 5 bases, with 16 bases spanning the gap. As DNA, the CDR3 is TGTGCCAGCAGCCAAGACTTGGAGGAATTGGGGACTGAAGCTTTCTTT. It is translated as CASSQDLEELGTEAFF.

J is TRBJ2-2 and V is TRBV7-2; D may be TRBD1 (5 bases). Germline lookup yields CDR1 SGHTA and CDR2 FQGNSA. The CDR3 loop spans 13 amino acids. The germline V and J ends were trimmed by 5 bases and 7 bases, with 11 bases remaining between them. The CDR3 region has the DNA TGTGCCAGCAGCCGAAGGGGCCTCGGGGAGCTGTTTTTT. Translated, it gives CASSRRGLGELFF.

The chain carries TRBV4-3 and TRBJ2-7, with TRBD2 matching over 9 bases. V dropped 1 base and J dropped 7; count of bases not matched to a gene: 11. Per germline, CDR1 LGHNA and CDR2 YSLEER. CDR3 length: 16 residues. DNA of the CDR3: TGCGCCAGCAGCCAAGCCCTTGGCGGGGGGGCCGGTGAGCAGTACTTC. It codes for CASSQALGGGAGEQYF.

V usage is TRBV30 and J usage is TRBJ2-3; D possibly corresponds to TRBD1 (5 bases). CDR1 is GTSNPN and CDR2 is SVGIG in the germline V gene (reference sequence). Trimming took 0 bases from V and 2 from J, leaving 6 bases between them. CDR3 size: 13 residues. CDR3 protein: CAWSVGDTDTQYF. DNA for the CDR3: TGTGCCTGGAGTGTAGGGGACACAGATACGCAGTATTTT.

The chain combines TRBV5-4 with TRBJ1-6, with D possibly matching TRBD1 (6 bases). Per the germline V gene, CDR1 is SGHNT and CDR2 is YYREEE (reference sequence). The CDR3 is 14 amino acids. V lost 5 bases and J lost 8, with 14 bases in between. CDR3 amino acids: CASRQGRAYSPLHF. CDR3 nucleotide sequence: TGTGCCAGCAGACAGGGTAGGGCCTATTCACCCCTCCACTTT.

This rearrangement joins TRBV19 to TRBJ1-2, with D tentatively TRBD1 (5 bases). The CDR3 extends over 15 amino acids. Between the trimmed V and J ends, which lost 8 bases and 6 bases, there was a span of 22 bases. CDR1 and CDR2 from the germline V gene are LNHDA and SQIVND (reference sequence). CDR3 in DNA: TGTGCCAGTTTTCCGGTTGGGGCCAAGGAGAATGGCTACACCTTC. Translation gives CASFPVGAKENGYTF.

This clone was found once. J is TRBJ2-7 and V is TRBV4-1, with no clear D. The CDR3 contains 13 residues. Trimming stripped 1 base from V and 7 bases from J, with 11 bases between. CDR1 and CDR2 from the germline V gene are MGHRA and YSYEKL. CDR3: CASSQAAAREQYF. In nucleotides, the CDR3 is TGCGCCAGCAGCCAAGCGGCGGCTAGGGAGCAGTACTTC.

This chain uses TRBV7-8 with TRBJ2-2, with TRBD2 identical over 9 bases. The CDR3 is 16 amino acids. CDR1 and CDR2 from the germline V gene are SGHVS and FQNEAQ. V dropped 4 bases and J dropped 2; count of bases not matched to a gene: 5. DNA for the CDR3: TGTGCCAGCAGCTCCTTGACTAGCGGAAACACCGGGGAGCTGTTTTTT. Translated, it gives CASSSLTSGNTGELFF.